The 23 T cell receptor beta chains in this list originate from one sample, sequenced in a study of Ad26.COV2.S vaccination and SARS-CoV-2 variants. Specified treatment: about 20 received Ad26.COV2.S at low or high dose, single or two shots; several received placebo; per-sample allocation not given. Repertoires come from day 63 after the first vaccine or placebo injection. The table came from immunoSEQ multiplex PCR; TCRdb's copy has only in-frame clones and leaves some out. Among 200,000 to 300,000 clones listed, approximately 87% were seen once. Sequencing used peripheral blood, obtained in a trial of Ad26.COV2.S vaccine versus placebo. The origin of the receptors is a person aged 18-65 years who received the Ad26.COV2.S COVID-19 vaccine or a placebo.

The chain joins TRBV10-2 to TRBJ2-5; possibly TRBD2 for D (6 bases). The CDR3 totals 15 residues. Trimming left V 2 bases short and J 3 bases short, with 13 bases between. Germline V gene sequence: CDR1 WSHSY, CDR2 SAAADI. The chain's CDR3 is CASSEGWEEKETQYF. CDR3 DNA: TGCGCCAGCAGTGAGGGATGGGAGGAGAAAGAGACCCAGTACTTC.

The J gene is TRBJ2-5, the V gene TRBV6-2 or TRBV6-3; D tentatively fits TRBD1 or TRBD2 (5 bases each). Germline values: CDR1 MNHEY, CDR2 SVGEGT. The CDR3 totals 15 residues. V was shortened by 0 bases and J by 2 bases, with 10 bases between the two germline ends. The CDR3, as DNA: TGTGCCAGCAGTTACTCGGACGGGACGCAAGAGACCCAGTACTTC. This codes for CASSYSDGTQETQYF.

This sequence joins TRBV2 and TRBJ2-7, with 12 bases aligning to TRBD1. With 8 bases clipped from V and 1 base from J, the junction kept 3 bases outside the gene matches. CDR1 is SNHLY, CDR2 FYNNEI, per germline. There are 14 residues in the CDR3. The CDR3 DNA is TGTGCCAGCCAGGGACAGGGGGCATCCTACGAGCAGTACTTC. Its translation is CASQGQGASYEQYF.

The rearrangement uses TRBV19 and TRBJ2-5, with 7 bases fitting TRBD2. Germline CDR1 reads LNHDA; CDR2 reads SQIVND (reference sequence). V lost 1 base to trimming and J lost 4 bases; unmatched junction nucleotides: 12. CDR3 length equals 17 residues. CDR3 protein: CASSIVAGGGSGETQYF. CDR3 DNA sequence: TGTGCCAGTAGTATAGTGGCTGGGGGGGGTTCTGGAGAGACCCAGTACTTC.

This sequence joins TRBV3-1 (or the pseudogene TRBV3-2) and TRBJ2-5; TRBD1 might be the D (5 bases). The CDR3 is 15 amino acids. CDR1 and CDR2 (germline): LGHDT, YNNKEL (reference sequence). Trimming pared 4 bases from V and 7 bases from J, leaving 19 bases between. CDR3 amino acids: CASSLSDRGSGTQYF. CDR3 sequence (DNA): TGTGCCAGCAGCCTGAGCGACAGAGGATCAGGGACCCAGTACTTC.

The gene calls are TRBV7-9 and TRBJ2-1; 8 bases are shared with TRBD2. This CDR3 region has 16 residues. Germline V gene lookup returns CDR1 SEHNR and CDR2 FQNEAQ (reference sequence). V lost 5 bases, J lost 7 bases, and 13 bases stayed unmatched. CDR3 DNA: TGTGCCAGCAGCCTAGGAGCCGTAGCGGGAAATAATGAGCAGTTCTTC. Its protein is CASSLGAVAGNNEQFF.

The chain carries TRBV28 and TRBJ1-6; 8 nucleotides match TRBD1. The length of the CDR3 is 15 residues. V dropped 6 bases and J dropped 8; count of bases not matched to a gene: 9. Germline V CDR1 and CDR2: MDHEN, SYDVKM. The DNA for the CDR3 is TGTGCCAGCAGAGCACAGGGGGTCCGATATTCACCCCTCCACTTT. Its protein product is CASRAQGVRYSPLHF.

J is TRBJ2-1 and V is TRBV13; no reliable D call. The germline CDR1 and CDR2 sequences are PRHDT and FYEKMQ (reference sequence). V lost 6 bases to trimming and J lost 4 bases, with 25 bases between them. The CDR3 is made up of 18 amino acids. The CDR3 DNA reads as TGTGCCAGCAGTCGAGTCTTATATGAACAGACCTTATACAATGAGCAGTTCTTC. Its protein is CASSRVLYEQTLYNEQFF. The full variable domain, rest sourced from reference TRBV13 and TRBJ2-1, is AAGVIQSPRHLIKEKRETATLKCYPIPRHDTVYWYQQGPGQDPQFLISFYEKMQSDKGSIPDRFSAQQFSDYHSELNMSSLELGDSALYFCASSRVLYEQTLYNEQFFGPGTRLTVL.

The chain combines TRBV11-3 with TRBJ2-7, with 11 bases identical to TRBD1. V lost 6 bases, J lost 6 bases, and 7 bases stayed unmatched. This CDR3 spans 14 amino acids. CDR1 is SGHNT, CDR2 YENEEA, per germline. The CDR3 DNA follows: TGTGCCAGCAGTGGGACAGGGGGGGTCTCCGAGCAGTACTTC. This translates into CASSGTGGVSEQYF.

The CDR3 DNA reads TGCGCCAGCAGTGGGAGTTTGAGCTCCTACAATGAGCAGTTCTTC. This codes for CASSGSLSSYNEQFF. J is TRBJ2-1 and V is TRBV4-3; tentatively, D is TRBD2 (5 bases). The CDR3 spans 15 residues. Germline CDR1 is LGHNA and CDR2 is YSLEER. Trimming pared 6 bases from V and 0 bases from J, leaving 12 bases between.

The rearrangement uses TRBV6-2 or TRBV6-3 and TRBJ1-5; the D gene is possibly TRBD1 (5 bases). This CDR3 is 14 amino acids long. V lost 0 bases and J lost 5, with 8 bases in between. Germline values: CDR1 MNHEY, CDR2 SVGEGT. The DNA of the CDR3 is TGTGCCAGCAGTTACTCGGGGGGGTATCAGCCCCAGCATTTT. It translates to CASSYSGGYQPQHF.

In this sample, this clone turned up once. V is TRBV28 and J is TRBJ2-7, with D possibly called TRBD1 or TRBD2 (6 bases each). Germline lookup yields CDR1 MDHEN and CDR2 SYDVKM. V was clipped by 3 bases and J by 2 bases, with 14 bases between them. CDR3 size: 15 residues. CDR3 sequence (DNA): TGTGCCAGCAGTTTCGAGGGGGGACGAACCTACGAGCAGTACTTC. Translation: CASSFEGGRTYEQYF.

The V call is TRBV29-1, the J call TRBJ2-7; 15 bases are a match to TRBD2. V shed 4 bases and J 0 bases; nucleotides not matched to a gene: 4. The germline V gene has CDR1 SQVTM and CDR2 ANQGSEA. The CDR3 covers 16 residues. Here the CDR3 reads CSVAGTSGGSSYEQYF. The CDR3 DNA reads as TGCAGCGTTGCGGGGACTAGCGGGGGGAGCTCCTACGAGCAGTACTTC.

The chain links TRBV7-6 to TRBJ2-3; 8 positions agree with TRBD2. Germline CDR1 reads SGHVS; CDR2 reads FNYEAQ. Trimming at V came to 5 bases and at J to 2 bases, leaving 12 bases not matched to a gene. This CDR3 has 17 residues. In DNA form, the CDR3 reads TGTGCCAGCAGCCTAGGGTCTAGCGGGTTCTACACAGATACGCAGTATTTT. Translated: CASSLGSSGFYTDTQYF.

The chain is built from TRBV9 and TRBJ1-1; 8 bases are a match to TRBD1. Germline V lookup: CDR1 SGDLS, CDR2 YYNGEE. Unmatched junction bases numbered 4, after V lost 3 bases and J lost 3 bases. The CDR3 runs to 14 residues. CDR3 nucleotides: TGTGCCAGCAGCGCCAGGGGGCGCCACACTGAAGCTTTCTTT. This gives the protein CASSARGRHTEAFF.

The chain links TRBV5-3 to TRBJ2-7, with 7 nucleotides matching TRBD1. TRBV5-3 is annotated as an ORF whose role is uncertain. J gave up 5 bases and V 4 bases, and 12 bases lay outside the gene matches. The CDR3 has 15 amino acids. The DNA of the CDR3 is TGTGCCAGAAGCACTGGGAGACAGGGAGACGACGAGCAGTACTTC. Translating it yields CARSTGRQGDDEQYF.

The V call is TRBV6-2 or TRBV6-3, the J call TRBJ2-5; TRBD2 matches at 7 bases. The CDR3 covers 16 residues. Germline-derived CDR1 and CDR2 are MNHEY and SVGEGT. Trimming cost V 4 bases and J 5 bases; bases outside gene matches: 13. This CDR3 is CASSSQGPSGGETQYF. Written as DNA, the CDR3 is TGTGCCAGCAGTTCCCAGGGACCTAGCGGCGGGGAGACCCAGTACTTC.

The CDR3 DNA reads as TGTGCCAGCAGCTTGAGGCAGGGGTACGAGCAGTACTTC. Amino acid sequence: CASSLRQGYEQYF. This chain links TRBV5-4 with TRBJ2-7; a possible D gene is TRBD1 (6 bases). Trimming removed 1 base from V and 4 bases from J, with 9 bases in between. The CDR3 loop spans 13 amino acids. Germline V gene data show CDR1 as SGHNT and CDR2 as YYREEE (reference sequence).

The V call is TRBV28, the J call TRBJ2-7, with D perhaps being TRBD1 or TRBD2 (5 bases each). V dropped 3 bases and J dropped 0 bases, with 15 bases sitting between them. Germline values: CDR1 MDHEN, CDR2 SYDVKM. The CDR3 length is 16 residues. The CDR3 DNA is TGTGCCAGCAGTTTTGAGTGGGGGTCGGACTCCTACGAGCAGTACTTC. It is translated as CASSFEWGSDSYEQYF. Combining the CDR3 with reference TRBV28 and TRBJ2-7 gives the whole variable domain DVKVTQSSRYLVKRTGEKVFLECVQDMDHENMFWYRQDPGLGLRLIYFSYDVKMKEKGDIPEGYSVSREKKERFSLILESASTNQTSMYLCASSFEWGSDSYEQYFGPGTRLTVT.

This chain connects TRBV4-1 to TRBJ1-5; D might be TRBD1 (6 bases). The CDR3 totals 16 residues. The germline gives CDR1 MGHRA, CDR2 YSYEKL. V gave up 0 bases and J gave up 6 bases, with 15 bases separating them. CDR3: CASSQEVGGATQPQHF. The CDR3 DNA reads TGCGCCAGCAGCCAAGAGGTTGGGGGGGCAACTCAGCCCCAGCATTTT.

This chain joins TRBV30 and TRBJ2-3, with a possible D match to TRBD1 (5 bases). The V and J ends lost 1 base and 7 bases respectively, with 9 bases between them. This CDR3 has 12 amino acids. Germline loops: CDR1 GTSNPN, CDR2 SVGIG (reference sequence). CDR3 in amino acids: CAWSGGTYTQYF. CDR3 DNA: TGTGCCTGGAGTGGGGGCACTTATACGCAGTATTTT.

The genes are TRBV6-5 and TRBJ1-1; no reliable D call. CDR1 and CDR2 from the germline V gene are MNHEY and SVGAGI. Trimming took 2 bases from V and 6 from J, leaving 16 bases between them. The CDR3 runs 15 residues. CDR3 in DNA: TGTGCCAGCAGTTACCTGTCGGGTGTGTCCGCTGAAGCTTTCTTT. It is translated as CASSYLSGVSAEAFF.

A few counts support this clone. The CDR3 nucleotides read TGTGCCAGCAGTCCGGTTGGGCGGGGGTTATCCTACGAGCAGTACTTC. The encoded protein is CASSPVGRGLSYEQYF. The rearrangement uses TRBV28 and TRBJ2-7; TRBD2 matches 7 bases. The junction had 11 bases not matched to a gene; V was cut back by 5 bases and J by 1 base. From germline, CDR1 is MDHEN and CDR2 SYDVKM. The CDR3 totals 16 residues.